Presented here are 11 T cell receptor beta chains from one specimen sequenced in a study of T cells after yellow fever vaccination. From the 5' RACE reads, TCRdb called clonotypes with MiXCR, one entry per CDR3 protein. The sample lists under 400,000 distinct CDR3 sequences, approximately 10% seen once, with roughly 18% in the top ten. The specimen was PBMCs, collected on the day of the first yellow fever vaccination. The receptors were sampled from a man younger than 35 who received the YFV17D yellow fever vaccine.

The CDR3 loop is CASSNPGGRQETQYF. The CDR3 nucleotides read TGTGCCAGCAGCAATCCAGGGGGTCGACAAGAGACCCAGTACTTC. The rearrangement uses TRBV7-2 and TRBJ2-5; TRBD1 matches 7 bases. Germline CDR1 reads SGHTA; CDR2 reads FQGNSA. V trimming: 5 bases; J trimming: 2 bases; junction bases outside the gene matches: 8. The CDR3 has 15 residues.

This chain joins TRBV6-5 and TRBJ2-2, with a possible D match to TRBD2 (6 bases). This CDR3 contains 16 residues. The germline V gene encodes CDR1 MNHEY and CDR2 SVGAGI. Trimming took 1 base from V and 4 from J, leaving 13 bases between them. The CDR3 region has the DNA TGTGCCAGCAGTTACTTGTCGGGACTCACCACCGGGGAGCTGTTTTTT. Encoded protein: CASSYLSGLTTGELFF.

V and J are TRBV4-3 and TRBJ2-1; D unresolved. The CDR3 loop spans 13 amino acids. V shed 0 bases and J shed 10 bases, with 10 bases lying between them. The V gene's germline CDR1 is LGHNA and CDR2 YSLEER. The CDR3: CASSQEVRVEQFF. The CDR3 nucleotides are TGCGCCAGCAGCCAAGAAGTCCGGGTGGAGCAGTTCTTC.

This clonotype was found many times. This chain connects TRBV9 to TRBJ2-5; 7 nucleotides match TRBD2. The CDR3 is 15 residues long. J was trimmed by 4 bases and V by 3 bases; bases with no gene match: 9. Germline V CDR1 and CDR2: SGDLS, YYNGEE. This CDR3 is CASSDGGGVGETQYF. The CDR3 DNA follows: TGTGCCAGCAGCGACGGGGGAGGGGTCGGAGAGACCCAGTACTTC.

The chain carries TRBV30 and TRBJ1-5; 7 bases are shared with TRBD1. The length of the CDR3 is 13 residues. Germline loops: CDR1 GTSNPN, CDR2 SVGIG (reference sequence). V lost 4 bases, J lost 7 bases, and 7 bases stayed unmatched. The CDR3 loop is CAWTGQSGQPQHF. CDR3 nucleotide sequence: TGTGCCTGGACGGGACAGTCCGGGCAGCCCCAGCATTTT.

The chain employs TRBV7-2 and TRBJ2-1; D possibly uses TRBD1 or TRBD2 (5 bases each). This CDR3 spans 13 amino acids. Trimming pared 4 bases from V and 4 bases from J, leaving 8 bases between. Per the germline V gene, CDR1 is SGHTA and CDR2 is FQGNSA. CDR3 coding DNA: TGTGCCAGCAGCTCGGGGCATTACAATGAGCAGTTCTTC. Translated, it gives CASSSGHYNEQFF.

This clonotype has a handful of counts. The rearrangement uses TRBV6-6 and TRBJ2-3; no definite D call. CDR1 and CDR2 (germline): MNHNY, SVGAGI (reference sequence). This CDR3 spans 10 amino acids. Deletions cut 6 bases from V and 4 bases from J, with 2 bases between. CDR3 coding DNA: TGTGCCAGCAGCGCAGATACGCAGTATTTT. Its translation: CASSADTQYF.

V usage is TRBV5-1 and J usage is TRBJ1-5; unclear D gene. The CDR3 length is 15 residues. Trimming took 4 bases from V and 7 from J, leaving 18 bases between them. CDR1 and CDR2 (germline): SGHRS, YFSETQ. CDR3 in DNA: TGCGCCAGCAGCCGCGCGGGTTTGCCCGAGCAGCCCCAGCATTTT. This codes for CASSRAGLPEQPQHF. Filled out from reference TRBV5-1 and TRBJ1-5, the complete variable domain reads KAGVTQTPRYLIKTRGQQVTLSCSPISGHRSVSWYQQTPGQGLQFLFEYFSETQRNKGNFPGRFSGRQFSNSRSEMNVSTLELGDSALYLCASSRAGLPEQPQHFGDGTRLSIL.

This clonotype was detected only a few times. The CDR3 here is CASSQAGGVSGELFF. The CDR3, as DNA: TGCGCCAGCAGCCAAGCAGGGGGAGTTTCCGGGGAGCTGTTTTTT. The chain joins TRBV4-3 to TRBJ2-2; 7 bases are a match to TRBD1. Germline CDR1 is LGHNA and CDR2 is YSLEER. The CDR3 runs 15 residues. V was pared by 1 base and J by 6 bases, with 5 bases of the junction left unmatched.

This clonotype was detected only a few times. The CDR3 is CASRERRGLSGANVLTF. The CDR3 DNA reads TGTGCCAGCCGAGAACGGCGGGGGCTCTCTGGGGCCAACGTCCTGACTTTC. The rearrangement links TRBV7-2 to TRBJ2-6, with D possibly being TRBD2 (7 bases). Trimming pared 8 bases from V and 0 bases from J, leaving 17 bases between. Germline V gives CDR1 SGHTA, CDR2 FQGNSA. The CDR3 is made up of 17 amino acids.

The chain recombines TRBV9 with TRBJ1-2; 9 positions agree with TRBD1. V gave up 3 bases and J gave up 7 bases; unmatched junction bases: 1. CDR3 length: 12 residues. The germline gives CDR1 SGDLS, CDR2 YYNGEE. The CDR3 sequence is CASSGTGAGYTF. CDR3 bases: TGTGCCAGCAGCGGGACAGGGGCTGGCTACACCTTC.